A single sample is the source of the 26 T cell receptor beta chains below, sequenced in a study of cytomegalovirus exposure and HLA in healthy donors. It was with 60 Vbeta and 13 Jbeta primers that the PCR ran. Assay used: immunoSEQ multiplex PCR; TCRdb lists only in-frame clones, some missing. Among over 55,000 clones listed, over 75% were seen once. The sample was PBMCs. Source of these receptors: a woman aged 25-40 years in good health and CMV-seronegative.

The V gene is TRBV4-1, the J gene TRBJ2-3; possibly TRBD2 for D (6 bases). The CDR3 contains 13 residues. Looked up from germline, CDR1 is MGHRA and CDR2 is YSYEKL. The V end lost 4 bases, the J end lost 6 bases, and 11 bases lay between the germline ends. CDR3 amino acids: CASSRDREDTQYF. CDR3 DNA sequence: TGCGCCAGCAGCCGAGATCGGGAGGATACGCAGTATTTT.

The chain links TRBV11-2 to TRBJ2-1; 10 bases match TRBD1. Trimming took 5 bases from V and 8 from J; bases not matched to a gene: 6. From germline, CDR1 is SGHAT and CDR2 FQNNGV. There are 14 residues in the CDR3. CDR3 nucleotides: TGTGCCAGCAGCCAGAGACAGGGGGCTGATGAGCAGTTCTTC. Protein sequence: CASSQRQGADEQFF.

The chain uses TRBV28 and TRBJ1-6, with D possibly TRBD1 on 5 matching bases. Trimming removed 4 bases at V and 9 bases at J, with 13 bases between. From germline, CDR1 is MDHEN and CDR2 SYDVKM. There are 14 residues in the CDR3. The CDR3 DNA reads as TGTGCCAGCAGTTGGCAGGGCGGGGGTTCACCCCTCCACTTT. This sequence encodes CASSWQGGGSPLHF.

The rearrangement links TRBV30 to TRBJ2-1, with TRBD2 matching 7 bases. The CDR3 has 14 amino acids. V was pared by 4 bases and J by 6 bases, with 9 bases of the junction left unmatched. Germline CDR1 is GTSNPN and CDR2 is SVGIG (reference sequence). CDR3 region: CAWTKAGRSNEQFF. CDR3 bases: TGTGCCTGGACCAAAGCGGGACGGAGCAATGAGCAGTTCTTC.

The J gene is TRBJ2-7, the V gene TRBV9; D perhaps matches TRBD1 (5 bases). CDR1 and CDR2 (germline): SGDLS, YYNGEE. Trimming removed 0 bases at V and 7 bases at J, with 17 bases between. The CDR3 is 15 residues long. Here the CDR3 DNA reads TGTGCCAGCAGCGTAGACCTAGGCAGGGCGGAAGAGCAGTACTTC. Translation: CASSVDLGRAEEQYF.

This clone has only one observation. This chain connects TRBV30 to TRBJ1-6; maybe TRBD1 (6 bases). The V end lost 7 bases, the J end lost 0 bases, and 16 bases lay between the germline ends. Per the germline V gene, CDR1 is GTSNPN and CDR2 is SVGIG (reference sequence). This CDR3 has 16 residues. CDR3 protein: CASTPRGSSYNSPLHF. Written as DNA, the CDR3 is TGTGCCTCAACCCCCAGGGGTTCCTCCTATAATTCACCCCTCCACTTT. The full variable domain, its missing parts supplied by reference TRBV30 and TRBJ1-6, is SQTIHQWPATLVQPVGSPLSLECTVEGTSNPNLYWYRQAAGRGLQLLFYSVGIGQISSEVPQNLSASRPQDRQFILSSKKLLLSDSGFYLCASTPRGSSYNSPLHFGNGTRLTVT.

This rearrangement joins TRBV4-2 to TRBJ2-5; possible D gene TRBD2, 5 bases. V was shortened by 4 bases and J by 3 bases, with 15 bases between the two germline ends. Germline CDR1 is LGHNA and CDR2 is YNFKEQ. The length of the CDR3 is 15 residues. This CDR3 reads CASSPQPGLEETQYF. DNA for the CDR3: TGTGCCAGCAGCCCCCAACCAGGACTGGAAGAGACCCAGTACTTC.

The chain recombines TRBV5-1 with TRBJ1-1; 10 bases are a match to TRBD1. Trimming at V came to 3 bases and at J to 4 bases, leaving 9 bases not matched to a gene. This CDR3 has 16 residues. Germline V gene lookup returns CDR1 SGHRS and CDR2 YFSETQ. In DNA, the CDR3 is TGCGCCAGCAGCTCTACAACCGGGACAGGGGCCACTGAAGCTTTCTTT. Protein product: CASSSTTGTGATEAFF.

The chain couples TRBV7-8 to TRBJ1-5; D call uncertain. The germline gives CDR1 SGHVS, CDR2 FQNEAQ. This CDR3 contains 15 residues. The ends were cut back, 5 bases at V and 0 bases at J, with 11 bases in the middle. Written as DNA, the CDR3 is TGTGCCAGCAGCCTAGAGGCGGCTAGCAATCAGCCCCAGCATTTT. Its translation is CASSLEAASNQPQHF.

This rearrangement joins TRBV2 to TRBJ2-1; D not resolved. Trimming removed 7 bases from V and 0 bases from J, with 7 bases in between. This CDR3 is 13 amino acids long. Germline lookup yields CDR1 SNHLY and CDR2 FYNNEI. CDR3 DNA sequence: TGTGCCAGCACTCGGAGCTCCTACAATGAGCAGTTCTTC. Translation gives CASTRSSYNEQFF.

The chain links TRBV30 to TRBJ1-2, with TRBD1 identical over 11 bases. After removal of 5 bases from V and 8 bases from J, the junction contained 7 bases not matched to a gene. The CDR3 runs 13 residues. Germline loops: CDR1 GTSNPN, CDR2 SVGIG (reference sequence). The CDR3 loop reads CAWERTGGRGYTF. CDR3 nucleotide sequence: TGTGCCTGGGAGAGGACAGGGGGCCGGGGCTACACCTTC.

The genes are TRBV6-5 and TRBJ1-5; unclear D gene. CDR3 length: 13 amino acids. The germline gives CDR1 MNHEY, CDR2 SVGAGI. V shed 8 bases and J shed 2 bases, with 10 bases lying between them. The CDR3 here is CASRFSGNQPQHF. As DNA, the CDR3 is TGTGCCAGCCGCTTCAGTGGCAATCAGCCCCAGCATTTT.

This clone was detected once. The rearrangement uses TRBV30 and TRBJ2-1, with TRBD2 identical over 9 bases. V was clipped by 1 base and J by 7 bases; unmatched bases: 8. Germline V gives CDR1 GTSNPN, CDR2 SVGIG (reference sequence). CDR3 length: 15 residues. The CDR3: CAWSGGGLAKNEQFF. CDR3 DNA: TGTGCCTGGAGTGGGGGAGGACTAGCGAAAAATGAGCAGTTCTTC.

The chain couples TRBV2 to TRBJ2-1; possibly TRBD1 for D (5 bases). Germline V gives CDR1 SNHLY, CDR2 FYNNEI. Deletions cut 7 bases from V and 5 bases from J, with 9 bases between. The CDR3 totals 12 residues. CDR3 sequence (DNA): TGTGCCAGCAAATTGGACAACAATGAGCAGTTCTTC. Translation: CASKLDNNEQFF.

The CDR3 bases are TGTGCCTGGAGTAGCGTCACAGGGGTTTATGGCTACACCTTC. The encoded protein is CAWSSVTGVYGYTF. The gene calls are TRBV30 and TRBJ1-2; 7 nucleotides match TRBD1. There are 14 residues in the CDR3. V dropped 2 bases and J dropped 5; count of bases not matched to a gene: 8. The V gene's germline CDR1 is GTSNPN and CDR2 SVGIG (reference sequence). Full variable domain (missing parts from reference TRBV30 and TRBJ1-2): SQTIHQWPATLVQPVGSPLSLECTVEGTSNPNLYWYRQAAGRGLQLLFYSVGIGQISSEVPQNLSASRPQDRQFILSSKKLLLSDSGFYLCAWSSVTGVYGYTFGSGTRLTVV.

The V and J genes are TRBV7-2 and TRBJ1-5, with TRBD1 matching 7 bases. V gave up 7 bases and J gave up 5 bases; unmatched junction bases: 11. The CDR3 runs 15 residues. Per germline, CDR1 SGHTA and CDR2 FQGNSA. CDR3 nucleotides: TGTGCCAGCAAGCGGTGGCGGGACAGCCATCAGCCCCAGCATTTT. Its translation is CASKRWRDSHQPQHF.

This clone was recorded a few times. The rearrangement joins TRBV5-4 to TRBJ2-4; possibly TRBD2 for D (5 bases). Germline CDR1 SGHNT, CDR2 YYREEE (reference sequence). The CDR3 runs to 16 residues. The ends were cut back, 3 bases at V and 0 bases at J, with 13 bases in the middle. The CDR3 is CASSSLKGLAKNIQYF. For the CDR3, the DNA is TGTGCCAGCAGCTCATTGAAAGGACTAGCCAAAAACATTCAGTACTTC.

The chain uses TRBV28 and TRBJ1-6; D is perhaps TRBD1 (5 bases). The CDR3 has 14 residues. V was pared by 5 bases and J by 10 bases, with 15 bases between. Germline V gene data show CDR1 as MDHEN and CDR2 as SYDVKM. This chain's CDR3 is CASSPRGGWSPLHF. In DNA, the CDR3 is TGTGCCAGCAGTCCGCGGGGGGGGTGGTCACCCCTCCACTTT.

This sequence joins TRBV7-6 and TRBJ2-7; 8 nucleotides match TRBD1. CDR1 and CDR2 (germline): SGHVS, FNYEAQ. V dropped 4 bases and J dropped 6; count of bases not matched to a gene: 5. This CDR3 has 13 residues. The DNA of the CDR3 is TGTGCCAGCAGCTCCCGGACAGGGTTCGAGCAGTACTTC. The encoded protein is CASSSRTGFEQYF.

The CDR3 here is CASKRTGELFF. In DNA, the CDR3 is TGTGCCAGCAAGCGGACCGGGGAGCTGTTTTTT. This chain joins TRBV2 and TRBJ2-2; the D gene is possibly TRBD2 (5 bases). Deletions cut 7 bases from V and 5 bases from J, with 5 bases between. The CDR3 sequence is 11 residues long. The germline V gene encodes CDR1 SNHLY and CDR2 FYNNEI.

This chain joins TRBV7-9 and TRBJ1-5; no firm D call. CDR3 length equals 14 residues. The germline CDR1 and CDR2 sequences are SEHNR and FQNEAQ (reference sequence). The V end lost 4 bases, the J end lost 4 bases, and 11 bases lay between the germline ends. Written as DNA, the CDR3 is TGTGCCAGCAGCTATGGGTCGACAAATCAGCCCCAGCATTTT. It codes for CASSYGSTNQPQHF.

V and J are TRBV4-1 and TRBJ1-1; D is ambiguous. This CDR3 has 13 residues. Trimming took 0 bases from V and 11 from J, leaving 13 bases between them. Germline CDR1 MGHRA, CDR2 YSYEKL. Here the CDR3 DNA reads TGCGCCAGCAGCCAAGATTCCACGGGTAAGGCTTTCTTT. Amino acids: CASSQDSTGKAFF.

The V and J genes are TRBV6-4 and TRBJ2-1, with D maybe TRBD2 (6 bases). V lost 0 bases to trimming and J lost 5 bases, with 8 bases between them. Germline assignment: CDR1 MRHNA and CDR2 SNTAGT. This CDR3 comprises 14 residues. CDR3 nucleotide sequence: TGTGCCAGCAGTGACTCAGGAGGGAACAATGAGCAGTTCTTC. This sequence encodes CASSDSGGNNEQFF.

The V gene is TRBV30, the J gene TRBJ2-7, with 8 bases that match TRBD1. The V segment lost 0 bases and the J segment 3 bases; nucleotides outside the gene matches: 7. Looked up from germline, CDR1 is GTSNPN and CDR2 is SVGIG (reference sequence). The CDR3 sequence is 15 residues long. The CDR3 DNA sequence: TGTGCCTGGAGTGTACGACGCGGACAGGGCTACGAGCAGTACTTC. Amino acids: CAWSVRRGQGYEQYF.

This chain connects TRBV28 to TRBJ1-6; D gene ambiguous. CDR3 length: 15 amino acids. Trimming pared 3 bases from V and 5 bases from J, leaving 11 bases between. Germline V gene sequence: CDR1 MDHEN, CDR2 SYDVKM. The CDR3 region has the DNA TGTGCCAGCAGTTTGCGACTCGAGAATAATTCACCCCTCCACTTT. Encoded protein: CASSLRLENNSPLHF.

The chain employs TRBV2 and TRBJ2-5; 10 bases fit TRBD2. The CDR3 contains 16 residues. Germline assignment: CDR1 SNHLY and CDR2 FYNNEI. The J segment lost 4 bases and the V segment lost 7 bases, leaving 12 bases of the junction unmatched. CDR3 residues: CASKFQSGRAAETQYF. Written as DNA, the CDR3 is TGTGCCAGCAAATTCCAAAGCGGGAGGGCTGCAGAGACCCAGTACTTC.